The 5 T cell receptor beta chains presented below share a single source sample, sequenced in a study of shared clonotypes between healthy human individuals. Clones were read by immunoSEQ multiplex PCR, and TCRdb kept only the in-frame ones, dropping some. This table has fewer than 1.8 million clones, around 98.5% appearing once. The sample taken for sequencing was naive CD4+ T cells sorted from blood. Subset reported: CD45RA+ positively selected. The receptors were sampled from a man younger than 40 in good health.

The chain uses TRBV6-6 and TRBJ1-5; TRBD1 is a possible D gene (5 bases). V was pared by 5 bases and J by 5 bases, with 13 bases between. The CDR3 is 14 residues long. CDR1 and CDR2 (germline): MNHNY, SVGAGI (reference sequence). The CDR3 loop reads CASSGQGLDQPQHF. The CDR3 DNA sequence: TGTGCCAGCAGTGGTCAGGGATTGGATCAGCCCCAGCATTTT.

The J gene is TRBJ2-7, the V gene TRBV9, with 9 bases aligning to TRBD1. V shed 4 bases, J shed 7 bases, and the junction held 9 bases outside the gene matches. CDR1 and CDR2 (germline): SGDLS, YYNGEE. This CDR3 has 14 amino acids. The CDR3 DNA is TGTGCCAGCAGCCCCCGGGACAGGGAGCGGGAGCAGTACTTC. Amino acid sequence: CASSPRDREREQYF.

V and J are TRBV5-1 and TRBJ2-1; the match to TRBD2 covers 7 bases. J gave up 8 bases and V 2 bases, and 22 bases lay outside the gene matches. The V gene's germline CDR1 is SGHRS and CDR2 YFSETQ. The CDR3 totals 19 residues. CDR3 amino acids: CASSLRAQTRRGFKDEQFF. As DNA, the CDR3 is TGCGCCAGCAGCTTAAGGGCCCAAACTAGGCGGGGGTTTAAGGATGAGCAGTTCTTC. Looking up the rest from reference TRBV5-1 and TRBJ2-1 gives the full variable domain: KAGVTQTPRYLIKTRGQQVTLSCSPISGHRSVSWYQQTPGQGLQFLFEYFSETQRNKGNFPGRFSGRQFSNSRSEMNVSTLELGDSALYLCASSLRAQTRRGFKDEQFFGPGTRLTVL.

This clone was seen a single time. This chain links TRBV27 with TRBJ2-2; 16 bases line up with TRBD2. Germline V gene data show CDR1 as MNHEY and CDR2 as SMNVEV (reference sequence). Unmatched junction bases numbered 9, after V lost 6 bases and J lost 2 bases. The CDR3 is 19 residues long. The CDR3 region has the DNA TGTGCCAGCAGGCGCCCCGGGACTAGCGGGAGGGTTAACACCGGGGAGCTGTTTTTT. It encodes CASRRPGTSGRVNTGELFF.

The chain links TRBV5-6 to TRBJ2-2; D possibly uses TRBD1 or TRBD2 (5 bases each). The V gene's germline CDR1 is SGHDT and CDR2 YYEEEE. The length of the CDR3 is 16 residues. The ends were cut back, 4 bases at V and 7 bases at J, with 20 bases in the middle. In DNA, the CDR3 is TGTGCCAGCAGCGTAGGACCAGGGAGTTTCGGCGGGGAGCTGTTTTTT. Its protein product is CASSVGPGSFGGELFF.